This T cell receptor (beta chain) appears in the sequencing data of a study of blood T cell repertoires in COVID-19. Study summary: COVID-19 samples, acute and convalescent, were from the United States, Italy and Spain. T cells, B-cell-depleted T cells, or PBMCs supplied cDNA or gDNA.

The germline V gene encodes CDR1 KGHSH and CDR2 LQKENI. V lost 2 bases, J lost 3 bases, and 5 bases stayed unmatched. The CDR3 loop spans 15 amino acids. The authors' processing: It was from reference gene primer amplification that nucleated cell counts were estimated. Measured with immunoSEQ multiplex PCR; TCRdb has only the in-frame clones, and not every one. From that table come the V and J calls and clone size; the DNA was used to work out D and trimming. The table has 50,000 or so clones, more than 80% seen once. This sequence joins TRBV18 and TRBJ2-7; 9 bases line up with TRBD1. The sequence was obtained from a middle-aged man with acute or convalescent COVID-19. Sequencing input: peripheral blood. The CDR3: CASSPSGTGYYEQYV. DNA of the CDR3: TGTGCCAGCTCACCATCTGGGACAGGGTACTACGAGCAGTACGTC.